This T cell receptor (beta chain) was identified during a study of beta chain features in type 1 diabetes. Between the trimmed V and J ends, which lost 0 bases and 2 bases, there was a span of 14 bases. The CDR3 loop spans 18 amino acids. Germline V lookup: CDR1 LGHNA, CDR2 YSLEER. The authors reverse transcribed all of the isolated RNA, so sequencing captured expressed TCRB transcripts. Libraries were prepared by immunoSEQ multiplex PCR; TCRdb keeps only in-frame clonotypes and omits some of them. The profile shows 680,000 or so clones, 15% of them singletons. Whole-study findings and limits: Insertions at VDJ junctions were less frequent in type 1 diabetes patients. These patients also deleted more nucleotides at the same junctions. Within the patient group, naive, central memory and Treg TCRB repertoires appeared more similar to each other than within healthy donors.

As concerns this clone: Its target is not known.

The V gene is TRBV4-3, the J gene TRBJ2-6; possibly TRBD1 or TRBD2 for D (6 bases each). The sequencing sample was made of naive CD4+ T cells from blood. The origin of this receptor is a man between 18 and 35 years old in good health. DNA for the CDR3: TGCGCCAGCAGCCAAGAACCCCCGGGGGCAACTGGGGCCAACGTCCTGACTTTC. This sequence encodes CASSQEPPGATGANVLTF.